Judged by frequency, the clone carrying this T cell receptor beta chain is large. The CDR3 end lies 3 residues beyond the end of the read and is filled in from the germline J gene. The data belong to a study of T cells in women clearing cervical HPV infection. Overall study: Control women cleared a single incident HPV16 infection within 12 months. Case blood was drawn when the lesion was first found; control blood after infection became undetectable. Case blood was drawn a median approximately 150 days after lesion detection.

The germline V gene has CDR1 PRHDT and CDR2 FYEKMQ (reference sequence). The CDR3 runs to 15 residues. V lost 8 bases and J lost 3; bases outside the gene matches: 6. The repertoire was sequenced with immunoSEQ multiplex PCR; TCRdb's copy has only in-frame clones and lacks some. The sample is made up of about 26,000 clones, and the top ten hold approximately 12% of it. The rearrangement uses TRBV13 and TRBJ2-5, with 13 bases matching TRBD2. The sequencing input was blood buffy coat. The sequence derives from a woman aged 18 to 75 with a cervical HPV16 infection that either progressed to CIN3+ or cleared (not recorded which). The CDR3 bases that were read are TGTGCCAGCGGGAGAGGACTAGCGGGAGAAGAGACC. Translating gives CASGRGLAGEET. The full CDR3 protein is CASGRGLAGEETQYF.